This entry lists 20 T cell receptor beta chains sequenced from one sample in a study of CD8+ T cells in alopecia areata. Treatment noted: oral pan-JAK inhibitor, 5-10 mg twice daily. TCR sequencing used cDNA made by reverse transcription of extracted RNA. Measured with immunoSEQ multiplex PCR; TCRdb has only the in-frame clones, and not every one. The sample gives 200,000 or so clones, roughly 60% of which show up once; 5.5% to 6% is in the top ten. Specimen: CD4+ T cells sorted from blood, collected at week 24, from a patient treated with tofacitinib. These receptors originate from a human donor with alopecia areata.

J is TRBJ2-5 and V is TRBV29-1; 8 nucleotides align to TRBD2. The CDR3 contains 14 residues. CDR1 is SQVTM and CDR2 is ANQGSEA in the germline V gene. Trimming removed 6 bases from V and 6 bases from J; junction bases left unmatched: 12. For the CDR3, the DNA is TGCAGCGTCACCCGGAGCGGGGGAGAAAAGACCCAGTACTTC. It yields the protein CSVTRSGGEKTQYF.

J is TRBJ1-1 and V is TRBV30, with a possible D match to TRBD1 (6 bases). With 3 bases removed from V and 1 base from J, the gap between germline ends came to 15 bases. The CDR3 runs to 15 residues. Germline V gene sequence: CDR1 GTSNPN, CDR2 SVGIG (reference sequence). CDR3 DNA: TGTGCCTGGAGAAAACAGGGAATTCCGAACACTGAAGCTTTCTTT. This codes for CAWRKQGIPNTEAFF.

This chain connects TRBV4-3 to TRBJ1-1, with 10 bases matching TRBD1. With 1 base clipped from V and 4 bases from J, the junction kept 9 bases outside the gene matches. Germline V gene lookup returns CDR1 LGHNA and CDR2 YSLEER. This CDR3 comprises 17 residues. CDR3 region: CASSQGFRQGAVTEAFF. As DNA, the CDR3 is TGCGCCAGCAGCCAAGGCTTTCGACAGGGGGCTGTCACTGAAGCTTTCTTT.

The chain employs TRBV4-3 and TRBJ1-1, with D uncertain. Germline V CDR1 and CDR2: LGHNA, YSLEER. The CDR3 extends over 14 amino acids. V shed 3 bases and J shed 4 bases, with 12 bases lying between them. The CDR3 DNA reads as TGCGCCAGCAGCCAGGCCCGGGTTGGCACTGAAGCTTTCTTT. Amino acids: CASSQARVGTEAFF.

This clone was counted a few times. The rearrangement links TRBV7-8 to TRBJ2-7; D uncertain. Per germline, CDR1 SGHVS and CDR2 FQNEAQ. V gave up 4 bases and J gave up 0 bases, with 13 bases separating them. The CDR3 loop spans 15 amino acids. The CDR3 here is CASSSMKDGSYEQYF. The CDR3 bases are TGTGCCAGCAGCTCAATGAAGGACGGCTCCTACGAGCAGTACTTC.

With regard to this clone: At one boundary the junction diverges from the germline segment, which might be a read error. This chain joins TRBV5-1 and TRBJ1-5; D call uncertain. Germline lookup yields CDR1 SGHRS and CDR2 YFSETQ. The length of the CDR3 is 13 residues. DNA for the CDR3: TGCGCCAGCAGCTTGGATCAAAATCGGCCCCAGCATTTT. The encoded protein is CASSLDQNRPQHF. The variable domain in full, completed from reference TRBV5-1 and TRBJ1-5, reads KAGVTQTPRYLIKTRGQQVTLSCSPISGHRSVSWYQQTPGQGLQFLFEYFSETQRNKGNFPGRFSGRQFSNSRSEMNVSTLELGDSALYLCASSLDQNRPQHFGDGTRLSIL.

This clone was seen a handful of times. The chain couples TRBV25-1 to TRBJ2-7; D is uncertain. The CDR3 has 12 residues. The germline V and J ends were trimmed by 6 bases and 1 base, with 7 bases remaining between them. Germline assignment: CDR1 MGHDK and CDR2 SYGVNS. The CDR3 sequence: CASRDLSYEQYF. CDR3 nucleotide sequence: TGTGCCAGCAGGGACCTTTCCTACGAGCAGTACTTC.

The chain carries TRBV9 and TRBJ2-1, with TRBD2 matching 16 bases. The CDR3 is 17 amino acids. Germline CDR1 reads SGDLS; CDR2 reads YYNGEE. The junction had 10 bases not matched to a gene; V was cut back by 4 bases and J by 9 bases. This chain's CDR3 is CASSPGTSGGAQVEQFF. DNA for the CDR3: TGTGCCAGCAGCCCGGGGACTAGCGGGGGGGCTCAGGTTGAGCAGTTCTTC.

The V gene is TRBV5-6, the J gene TRBJ1-1; D is ambiguous. V was pared by 1 base and J by 3 bases, with 10 bases between. The CDR3 extends over 14 amino acids. Germline values: CDR1 SGHDT, CDR2 YYEEEE. The CDR3 region is CASSLPAWDTEAFF. CDR3 DNA: TGTGCCAGCAGCTTGCCAGCTTGGGACACTGAAGCTTTCTTT.

This clone was seen more than once but under ten times. The chain joins TRBV28 to TRBJ1-3; 7 positions match TRBD1. The CDR3 extends over 14 amino acids. Per the germline V gene, CDR1 is MDHEN and CDR2 is SYDVKM. Unmatched junction bases numbered 7, after V lost 5 bases and J lost 6 bases. For the CDR3, the DNA is TGTGCCAGCAGTCCGTGGACAGGTGAAAACACCATATATTTT. Protein: CASSPWTGENTIYF. Full variable domain (rest looked up from reference TRBV28 and TRBJ1-3): DVKVTQSSRYLVKRTGEKVFLECVQDMDHENMFWYRQDPGLGLRLIYFSYDVKMKEKGDIPEGYSVSREKKERFSLILESASTNQTSMYLCASSPWTGENTIYFGEGSWLTVV.

About this clone itself: The sample holds other DNA sequences that translate to the same CDR3. The chain couples TRBV29-1 to TRBJ2-7; 7 nucleotides match TRBD2. The CDR3 loop spans 11 amino acids. V shed 4 bases, J shed 6 bases, and the junction held 3 bases outside the gene matches. The germline V gene has CDR1 SQVTM and CDR2 ANQGSEA. CDR3 in amino acids: CSVGEGREQYF. Here the CDR3 DNA reads TGCAGCGTTGGGGAGGGTCGCGAGCAGTACTTC.

This clone turned up a few times. Other DNA sequences in the same sample also yield this CDR3. The gene calls are TRBV5-4 and TRBJ2-5; D is possibly TRBD2 (6 bases). The V and J ends lost 5 bases and 2 bases respectively, with 7 bases between them. Germline loops: CDR1 SGHNT, CDR2 YYREEE (reference sequence). The CDR3 length is 12 residues. CDR3 amino acids: CASSSGQETQYF. As DNA, the CDR3 is TGTGCCAGCAGTAGCGGACAAGAGACCCAGTACTTC.

In this sample, this clone turned up a few times. The chain uses TRBV7-2 and TRBJ2-7; no clear D gene. Germline V gene sequence: CDR1 SGHTA, CDR2 FQGNSA. The CDR3 contains 11 residues. Deletions cut 5 bases from V and 3 bases from J, with 5 bases between. CDR3 amino acids: CASSTHYEQYF. As DNA, the CDR3 is TGTGCCAGCAGCACACACTACGAGCAGTACTTC.

The genes are TRBV30 and TRBJ2-5, with a weak D call TRBD1 (5 bases). Looked up from germline, CDR1 is GTSNPN and CDR2 is SVGIG (reference sequence). The CDR3 is 12 amino acids. V was pared by 2 bases and J by 10 bases, with 14 bases between. The CDR3 nucleotides are TGTGCCTGGAGTTTTGGGGCCCGAGTCCAGTACTTC. Its protein is CAWSFGARVQYF. Together with reference TRBV30 and TRBJ2-5, the CDR3 gives the full variable domain: SQTIHQWPATLVQPVGSPLSLECTVEGTSNPNLYWYRQAAGRGLQLLFYSVGIGQISSEVPQNLSASRPQDRQFILSSKKLLLSDSGFYLCAWSFGARVQYFGPGTRLLVL.

The chain combines TRBV2 with TRBJ2-5; TRBD1 matches 7 bases. V shed 5 bases and J 4 bases; nucleotides not matched to a gene: 7. The germline CDR1 and CDR2 sequences are SNHLY and FYNNEI. CDR3 size: 14 residues. CDR3 bases: TGTGCCAGCAGTAAGGGGGCCCCCAGAGAGACCCAGTACTTC. Translating it yields CASSKGAPRETQYF.

The sample holds a few counts of this clone. CDR3 nucleotides: TGCGCCAGCAGTCAATCTTGGGTTTTTAGCAATCAGCCCCAGCATTTT. It specifies CASSQSWVFSNQPQHF. The genes are TRBV23-1 and TRBJ1-5; D gene uncertain. TRBV23-1 falls under the ORF class, with uncertain function. Trimming cost V 0 bases and J 0 bases, with 9 bases left between them. This CDR3 has 16 residues.

This chain joins TRBV19 and TRBJ1-2; no definite D call. Trimming removed 7 bases at V and 7 bases at J, with 16 bases between. This CDR3 comprises 13 residues. Germline CDR1 is LNHDA and CDR2 is SQIVND (reference sequence). The CDR3 spells CASTRLREGGYTF. The CDR3 DNA reads as TGTGCCAGTACAAGACTGCGAGAAGGTGGCTACACCTTC.

The chain employs TRBV6-7 and TRBJ1-5; 12 nucleotides agree with TRBD1. TRBV6-7 is an ORF, and what it does is uncertain. Trimming took 2 bases from V and 0 from J; bases not matched to a gene: 11. The CDR3 is made up of 20 amino acids. The CDR3 nucleotides read TGTGCCAGCAGTTACGTACCCCGGGACAGGGGGCTATTTAGCAATCAGCCCCAGCATTTT. It yields the protein CASSYVPRDRGLFSNQPQHF.

This clone came up once. V usage is TRBV7-8 and J usage is TRBJ2-5; possibly TRBD2 for D (6 bases). V was clipped by 5 bases and J by 5 bases, with 18 bases between them. The CDR3 runs to 15 residues. Germline V gene data show CDR1 as SGHVS and CDR2 as FQNEAQ. The CDR3 sequence is CASSPGARGGETQYF. The DNA for the CDR3 is TGTGCCAGCAGCCCCGGGGCGCGGGGAGGCGAGACCCAGTACTTC. Combining the CDR3 with reference TRBV7-8 and TRBJ2-5 gives the whole variable domain GAGVSQSPRYKVAKRGQDVALRCDPISGHVSLFWYQQALGQGPEFLTYFQNEAQLDKSGLPSDRFFAERPEGSVSTLKIQRTQQEDSAVYLCASSPGARGGETQYFGPGTRLLVL.

The CDR3: CASSLRTGETNEKLFF. As DNA, the CDR3 is TGTGCCAGCAGCTTGAGGACAGGGGAAACTAATGAAAAACTGTTTTTT. The V and J genes are TRBV13 and TRBJ1-4, with 9 nucleotides matching TRBD1. After removal of 3 bases from V and 1 base from J, the junction contained 3 bases not matched to a gene. The CDR3 is 16 amino acids. CDR1 PRHDT and CDR2 FYEKMQ come from the germline V gene (reference sequence).